The sequence of this TCR beta chain was determined in a study of T-cell reconstitution after alpha-beta-depleted transplantation in children. This clonotype was seen ten or more times. A library of TCRbeta sequences, prepared with unique molecular identifiers, was generated. TCRdb recomputed calls from the PCR reads with MiXCR, one row per CDR3 protein. The sample has about 72,000 distinct CDR3 sequences; roughly 6.6% are singletons. V was pared by 2 bases and J by 3 bases, with 7 bases between. Germline V gives CDR1 SGHRS, CDR2 YFSETQ. This CDR3 is 13 amino acids long. The chain has TRBV5-1 and TRBJ2-3; D gene unclear. The TCR originated in a human donor who donated a stem cell graft to a child with acute lymphoblastic leukemia. Specimen: PBMCs from the stem cell graft donor, collected from the stem cell graft. The CDR3 loop is CASSFVVTDTQYF. Written as DNA, the CDR3 is TGCGCCAGCAGCTTTGTAGTTACAGATACGCAGTATTTT.